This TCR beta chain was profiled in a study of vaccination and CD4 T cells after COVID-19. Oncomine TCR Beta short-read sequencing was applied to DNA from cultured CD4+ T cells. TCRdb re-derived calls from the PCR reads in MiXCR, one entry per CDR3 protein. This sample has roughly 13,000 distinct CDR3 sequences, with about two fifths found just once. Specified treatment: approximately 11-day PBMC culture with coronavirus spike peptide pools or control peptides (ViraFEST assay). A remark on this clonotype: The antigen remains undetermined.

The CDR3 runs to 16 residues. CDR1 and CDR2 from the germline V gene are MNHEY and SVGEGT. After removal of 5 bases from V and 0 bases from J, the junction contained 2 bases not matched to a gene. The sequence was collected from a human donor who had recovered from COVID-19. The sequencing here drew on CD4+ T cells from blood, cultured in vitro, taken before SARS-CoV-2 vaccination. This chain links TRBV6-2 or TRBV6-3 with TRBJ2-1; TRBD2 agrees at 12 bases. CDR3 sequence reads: CASSGGLAGSYNEQFF. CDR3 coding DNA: TGTGCCAGCAGTGGGGGACTAGCGGGCTCCTACAATGAGCAGTTCTTC.